Shown below are 14 T cell receptor beta chains from a single sample sequenced in a study of blood T cell repertoires in COVID-19. Some clones are missing from TCRdb's copy, which holds only in-frame ones; the method was immunoSEQ multiplex PCR. The table includes tens of thousands of clones, 70% to 85% detected once. Sequenced: peripheral blood. All receptors come from a woman aged 60 to 75 with acute or convalescent COVID-19.

The chain combines TRBV13 with TRBJ2-1, with D possibly being TRBD2 (5 bases). The germline V and J ends were trimmed by 1 base and 15 bases, with 16 bases remaining between them. CDR1 is PRHDT and CDR2 is FYEKMQ in the germline V gene (reference sequence). The CDR3 length is 13 residues. CDR3 sequence: CASSLARGLSTFF. DNA for the CDR3: TGTGCCAGCAGCTTAGCTCGAGGGCTGAGCACGTTCTTC.

The CDR3 bases are TGTGCCAGCACCCGAGGAGGGGGCAAAGAGACCCAGTACTTC. Its translation: CASTRGGGKETQYF. The V and J genes are TRBV28 and TRBJ2-5, with D possibly matching TRBD1 (7 bases). CDR1 is MDHEN and CDR2 is SYDVKM in the germline V gene. The CDR3 is 14 residues long. Deletions cut 7 bases from V and 3 bases from J, with 15 bases between.

CDR3 DNA sequence: TGTGCCAGTAGCCGACAGGGGTCCGTAGGCTACGAGCAGTACTTC. Its protein product is CASSRQGSVGYEQYF. V and J are TRBV19 and TRBJ2-7; 8 nucleotides line up with TRBD1. Per the germline V gene, CDR1 is LNHDA and CDR2 is SQIVND (reference sequence). The ends lost 6 bases at V and 3 bases at J; junction bases unmatched: 10. The CDR3 is 15 residues long.

In this sample, this clone turned up a few times. The chain carries TRBV10-1 and TRBJ2-1; TRBD2 agrees at 9 bases. J was trimmed by 16 bases and V by 6 bases; bases with no gene match: 13. The CDR3 extends over 13 amino acids. Germline CDR1 reads WNHNN; CDR2 reads SYGVQD (reference sequence). The chain's CDR3 is CASRSAGGSALFF. The CDR3 DNA is TGCGCCAGCAGGTCAGCGGGAGGTAGCGCTCTTTTCTTC.

The CDR3, as DNA: TGTGCCTGGAGTGGTCTTCTACCCACAGATACGCAGTATTTT. This gives the protein CAWSGLLPTDTQYF. The V call is TRBV30, the J call TRBJ2-3; D is uncertain. Germline loops: CDR1 GTSNPN, CDR2 SVGIG (reference sequence). There are 14 residues in the CDR3. The V end lost 1 base, the J end lost 2 bases, and 10 bases lay between the germline ends.

The V call is TRBV23-1, the J call TRBJ1-1; D not certain. TRBV23-1 is an ORF for which the function is uncertain. V shed 0 bases and J shed 5 bases, with 4 bases lying between them. The CDR3 extends over 12 amino acids. The CDR3 DNA reads as TGCGCCAGCAGTCAATCTCAGACTGAAGCTTTCTTT. Protein: CASSQSQTEAFF.

Comments on this clone: Other DNA sequences of this sample code for an identical CDR3. The chain carries TRBV28 and TRBJ1-1; TRBD1 is a possible D gene (5 bases). Germline loops: CDR1 MDHEN, CDR2 SYDVKM. The CDR3 covers 15 residues. V dropped 4 bases and J dropped 2 bases, with 14 bases sitting between them. The CDR3 nucleotides read TGTGCCAGCAGTTCCCAAGGGGCGACAAACACTGAAGCTTTCTTT. Protein product: CASSSQGATNTEAFF.

This clone was detected a few times. The V call is TRBV6-5, the J call TRBJ1-1; D perhaps matches TRBD1 (5 bases). V lost 8 bases to trimming and J lost 4 bases, with 11 bases between them. Germline CDR1 MNHEY, CDR2 SVGAGI. CDR3 length equals 12 residues. CDR3 nucleotides: TGTGCCAGCGGCGGGGCTACCACTGAAGCTTTCTTT. This gives the protein CASGGATTEAFF.

The V call is TRBV5-1, the J call TRBJ2-1, with D tentatively TRBD1 (7 bases). This CDR3 has 13 residues. CDR1 SGHRS and CDR2 YFSETQ come from the germline V gene. V lost 9 bases and J 8 bases, leaving 18 bases between the germline ends. The CDR3 reads CATGKTGTDEQFF. In nucleotides, the CDR3 is TGCGCCACCGGGAAGACAGGGACTGATGAGCAGTTCTTC. The full variable domain, in which reference TRBV5-1 and TRBJ2-1 provide the parts outside the CDR3, is KAGVTQTPRYLIKTRGQQVTLSCSPISGHRSVSWYQQTPGQGLQFLFEYFSETQRNKGNFPGRFSGRQFSNSRSEMNVSTLELGDSALYLCATGKTGTDEQFFGPGTRLTVL.

This chain connects TRBV9 to TRBJ1-6, with 7 bases identical to TRBD1. The trim removed 2 bases at V and 9 bases at J, leaving 8 bases unmatched. CDR1 SGDLS and CDR2 YYNGEE come from the germline V gene. The length of the CDR3 is 15 residues. The CDR3 reads CASSVRTGGGSPLHF. CDR3 bases: TGTGCCAGCAGCGTCCGGACAGGTGGTGGTTCACCCCTCCACTTT.

This clone counts as medium-sized (0.01 to 0.1%). The V call is TRBV4-1, the J call TRBJ2-1, with D tentatively TRBD2 (5 bases). Germline V CDR1 and CDR2: MGHRA, YSYEKL. V lost 4 bases and J 4 bases, leaving 11 bases between the germline ends. CDR3 length: 14 residues. The CDR3 coding sequence is TGCGCCAGCAGCCCCTCCCGGGAATACAATGAGCAGTTCTTC. Translation gives CASSPSREYNEQFF.

The CDR3 protein is CASSVTAGGNTIYF. CDR3 nucleotides: TGTGCCAGCAGCGTGACAGCGGGGGGAAACACCATATATTTT. The chain uses TRBV11-2 and TRBJ1-3, with a tentative D call TRBD1 (5 bases). V was clipped by 5 bases and J by 4 bases, with 12 bases between them. Per the germline V gene, CDR1 is SGHAT and CDR2 is FQNNGV. The CDR3 is made up of 14 amino acids.

The genes are TRBV5-4 and TRBJ1-1; TRBD1 might be the D (6 bases). Germline V CDR1 and CDR2: SGHNT, YYREEE (reference sequence). Trimming removed 1 base from V and 11 bases from J, with 12 bases in between. The CDR3 has 12 residues. The CDR3 DNA follows: TGTGCCAGCAGCTTGAGGGGGGGACGGGCTTTCTTT. This sequence encodes CASSLRGGRAFF.

This clone was seen a handful of times. This rearrangement joins TRBV10-1 to TRBJ2-5, with D perhaps matching TRBD1 (6 bases). Trimming took off 7 bases at V and 0 bases at J, with 18 bases between the two ends. There are 16 residues in the CDR3. Germline lookup yields CDR1 WNHNN and CDR2 SYGVQD (reference sequence). This CDR3 is CASTKTWTEYQETQYF. The CDR3 nucleotides are TGCGCCAGCACCAAGACCTGGACAGAGTACCAAGAGACCCAGTACTTC.